What follows are 8 T cell receptor beta chains derived from one specimen sequenced in a study of identical twins. TCRdb redid the calling of the 5' RACE reads with MiXCR, one entry per CDR3 protein. The sample shows around 530,000 distinct CDR3 sequences, roughly 15% of them seen only once. These same records also appear under a second study, on yellow fever vaccine responses in identical twins.

Sequenced: CD4+ T cells sorted from blood. The origin of the receptors is a woman younger than 35 in good health.

This clonotype was seen a few times. The chain combines TRBV11-2 with TRBJ2-2, with a tentative D call TRBD2 (7 bases). Trimming removed 3 bases from V and 8 bases from J, with 16 bases in between. CDR1 is SGHAT, CDR2 FQNNGV, per germline. This CDR3 spans 15 amino acids. The CDR3 is CASSFRGALNGELFF. The DNA of the CDR3 is TGTGCCAGCAGCTTTCGGGGGGCGCTTAATGGGGAGCTGTTTTTT.

V usage is TRBV5-1 and J usage is TRBJ2-7, with 14 bases that match TRBD2. The CDR3 runs 18 residues. Germline CDR1 SGHRS, CDR2 YFSETQ. Losses at the gene ends were 2 bases for V and 3 bases for J; bases not matched to a gene: 10. CDR3 loop: CASSFYLTSGRGSYEQYF. CDR3 sequence (DNA): TGCGCCAGCAGCTTTTACTTGACTAGCGGGAGGGGGAGCTACGAGCAGTACTTC. The whole variable domain, filled in from reference TRBV5-1 and TRBJ2-7, reads KAGVTQTPRYLIKTRGQQVTLSCSPISGHRSVSWYQQTPGQGLQFLFEYFSETQRNKGNFPGRFSGRQFSNSRSEMNVSTLELGDSALYLCASSFYLTSGRGSYEQYFGPGTRLTVT.

This clonotype was observed a single time. The chain uses TRBV12-3 or TRBV12-4 and TRBJ2-1; 12 nucleotides agree with TRBD2. The CDR3 runs 16 residues. The V and J ends lost 6 bases and 4 bases, in that order; junction bases with no gene match: 7. As DNA, the CDR3 is TGTGCCAGCAGACCGCTAGCGGGAGGGCCTTACAATGAGCAGTTCTTC. This sequence encodes CASRPLAGGPYNEQFF.

The chain links TRBV2 to TRBJ2-7; D is possibly TRBD1 (6 bases). V was clipped by 7 bases and J by 6 bases, with 22 bases between them. The CDR3 has 15 residues. Germline CDR1 is SNHLY and CDR2 is FYNNEI. The CDR3 DNA reads TGTGCCAGCACCCGAACCGATAGGGACATTTCCGAGCAGTACTTC. Translating gives CASTRTDRDISEQYF. Full variable domain (remainder filled in from reference TRBV2 and TRBJ2-7): EPEVTQTPSHQVTQMGQEVILRCVPISNHLYFYWYRQILGQKVEFLVSFYNNEISEKSEIFDDQFSVERPDGSNFTLKIRSTKLEDSAMYFCASTRTDRDISEQYFGPGTRLTVT.

A note on this clonotype: The junction departs from germline at one end; a sequencing error may be responsible. The chain is built from TRBV12-3 or TRBV12-4 and TRBJ2-3; D unresolved. The CDR3 covers 13 residues. The CDR3 nucleotides read TGTGCCAGCAGCCTCAATGGCCTTGCCCCGCTTTTTTTT. Translated, it gives CASSLNGLAPLFF.

The table lists this clonotype with a few counts. The chain recombines TRBV5-1 with TRBJ2-7, with 14 nucleotides matching TRBD2. This CDR3 spans 17 amino acids. V lost 4 bases to trimming and J lost 5 bases; unmatched junction nucleotides: 11. From germline, CDR1 is SGHRS and CDR2 YFSETQ. This chain's CDR3 is CASSITAGLAGVNEQYF. The CDR3 region has the DNA TGCGCCAGCAGCATAACAGCGGGACTAGCGGGAGTCAACGAGCAGTACTTC.

Only a few counts were recorded for this clonotype. The DNA for the CDR3 is TGCAGCGTTGTTTCTCTAGCCAGCCGTGACGAGCAGTACTTC. Its translation: CSVVSLASRDEQYF. V gene TRBV29-1 combines with J gene TRBJ2-7, with D maybe TRBD2 (5 bases). V was shortened by 4 bases and J by 5 bases, with 18 bases between the two germline ends. Germline-derived CDR1 and CDR2 are SQVTM and ANQGSEA. The CDR3 length is 14 residues.

The CDR3 coding sequence is TGCAGTGCTTCAACGGACAGGGTTCCCTACGAGCAGTACTTC. Its translation is CSASTDRVPYEQYF. J is TRBJ2-7 and V is TRBV20-1, with 8 bases matching TRBD1. Trimming took 5 bases from V and 2 from J; bases not matched to a gene: 8. Germline values: CDR1 DFQATT, CDR2 SNEGSKA (reference sequence). The CDR3 totals 14 residues.